The sequence of this T cell receptor (beta chain) was determined in a study of blood T cell repertoires in COVID-19. Clones were sequenced by immunoSEQ multiplex PCR, and TCRdb holds only the in-frame ones, with some missing. The data show approximately 150,000 clones, approximately 89% seen once. This CDR3 contains 13 residues. The V and J ends lost 4 bases and 7 bases respectively, with 11 bases between them. Germline V CDR1 and CDR2: MNHNY, SVGAGI (reference sequence). This clone was observed a few times. The clonotype originates from a man aged 55 to 69 with active or convalescent COVID-19. The V call is TRBV6-6, the J call TRBJ1-5; TRBD1 might be the D (5 bases). Specimen: peripheral blood. The CDR3 is CASSSQGDQPQHF. CDR3 nucleotides: TGTGCCAGCAGTTCCCAGGGCGACCAGCCCCAGCATTTT.